This T cell receptor (beta chain) was sequenced in a study of T cells after yellow fever vaccination. Study observations and caveats: Most clones from primary vaccination resurfaced after the booster (about 96% CD4, 88% CD8). Shared CD4/CD8 clonotypes were a small share, likely from convergent recombination.

This clonotype was observed a few times. No antigen is known for it. Trimming took off 4 bases at V and 1 base at J, with 11 bases between the two ends. The CDR3 consists of 16 residues. Germline CDR1 is LGHNA and CDR2 is YSLEER. The TCR cDNA carried a universal primer site and UMIs from 5'RACE template switching. MiXCR, applied by TCRdb to the 5' RACE reads, yields one record per CDR3 protein. The data show around 67,000 distinct CDR3 sequences, roughly 7.4% seen once. This receptor was obtained from a man between 18 and 35 years old who received the YFV17D yellow fever vaccine. This chain uses TRBV4-3 with TRBJ1-6, with TRBD1 as a possible D gene (6 bases). This sample comprised CD8+ T cells sorted from PBMCs, obtained roughly 5 days after the first yellow fever vaccination. CDR3 DNA sequence: TGCGCCAGCAGCCCAGGGGTTGGGTCCTATAATTCACCCCTCCACTTT. It encodes CASSPGVGSYNSPLHF.